This T cell receptor beta chain was captured by sequencing in a study of graft-versus-host responses after intestinal transplantation (dated by TCRdb to the early 2020s). Describing the broader study: The transplants that recipients received were multivisceral, liver-intestinal, or isolated intestinal. Every recipient was given anti-thymocyte globulin induction, followed by approximately three years of maintenance tacrolimus and steroids. After intestinal transplantation, graft-versus-host and host-versus-graft alloreactive T cell clones were followed in the graft, circulation and bone marrow using bulk TCR-beta CDR3 sequencing. Alloreactive clones were identified by sequencing pre-transplant mixed lymphocyte reaction products and comparing these products with unstimulated pre-transplant donor and recipient T cells. A cohort of approximately 23 intestinal transplant recipients, including one retransplant, was enrolled, and a few patients lacking pretransplant specimens were excluded. A peak of at least 4% donor T cells among recipient peripheral blood mononuclear cells was the definition used for donor T cell macrochimerism. Rather than being sequenced by the commercial service, samples from a few later patients were sequenced in-house on an Illumina MiSeq and processed with MiXCR.

Receptor amplification or capture employed the immunoSEQ multiplex PCR assay. In most patients, genomic DNA was isolated using the Qiagen DNeasy Blood and Tissue Kit and sent frozen to Adaptive Biotechnologies for TCR sequencing. High-throughput TCR-beta CDR3 sequencing of genomic DNA from most patients was performed by Adaptive Biotechnologies. Per the original workflow: Adaptive's ImmunoSEQ software supplied the TCR sequencing data for 18 patients, while MiXCR and VDJtools were used to process a few other patients. To correct CD4 versus CD8 sorting errors, any sequence found in both subsets at a frequency ratio below 5:1 was removed. CDR3 nucleotide sequences shared between donor and recipient were removed because the origin of such sequences could not be assigned. To be classed as alloreactive, a clone needed at least 2-fold expansion over unstimulated cells and a minimum CFSE-low frequency of 0.002% (template counts) or 0.001% (read counts). Mappable clones were those detected in sequenced pre-transplant spleen, lymph node, or MLR CFSE-low populations of the donor or recipient. Cumulative frequency of alloreactive clones was calculated as a percentage of all sequences weighted by copy number. As stored in TCRdb, this immuneACCESS dataset retains in-frame rearrangements with V and J assigned. A fraction of the clones does not appear; measured against another copy, unresolved V genes explain less than half of the discrepancy, and the remainder lacks a known reason. That table supplies the V and J calls and clone size; D and trimming were determined from the DNA. The sample data list around 19,000 clones, and more than 40% of these were observed just once. The ten largest make up almost 0.9% of the sample.

The time point label for this specimen denotes: cells obtained before transplantation from donor or recipient. Mixed lymphocyte reactions plated 200,000 CFSE-labeled pre-transplant responders with 200,000 irradiated violet-dye-labeled stimulators and were cultured for six to seven days. After the mixed lymphocyte reaction, proliferating CD3+CD4+CFSE-low and CD3+CD8+CFSE-low responder cells were FACS-sorted on a BD Influx sorter. Results and caveats for the whole study, not just this receptor: High GvH to HvG T cell clonal ratios were observed in the allografts of patients with donor T cell macrochimerism. Early after transplant, peak levels of circulating GvH clones were found to be associated with declines in HvG clones. The relatively low number and heterogeneity of intestinal transplant patients limited the conclusions. GvH clones were detected in recipient bone marrow, and some of these GvH clones were observed earlier in ileal mucosa or blood, consistent with an intestinal mucosal origin.

Details on this clone: The input lacks base qualities; no much larger clone sits a single base away.

CDR1 and CDR2 (SQVTM, ANQGSEA) derive from the germline V gene. From the cysteine up to the phenylalanine, the CDR3 has a length of 13 residues. Only the CDR3 portion is preserved as DNA: 39 bases, with reading frame beginning at the first base. V is reduced by 0 bases and J by 11 bases, leaving a spacing of 16 bases between them. The sample consisted of alloreactive CD4+ T cells from a mixed lymphocyte reaction culture, taken before intestinal transplant. Interpreted using the paper, the cell subset or site label stands for: CFSE-low proliferating T cells sorted from roughly six-day pre-transplant mixed lymphocyte reaction (GvH or HvG direction). This TCR came from a human patient who received an intestinal transplant. The sequence links TRBV29-1 to TRBJ2-5; the best D guess is TRBD1, with 6 bases matching. The CDR3 is CSVEEGAAWEQYF. In nucleotide form, the sequence is TGCAGCGTTGAAGAGGGGGCTGCGTGGGAGCAGTACTTC. With all but the CDR3 taken from the reference TRBV29-1 and TRBJ2-5 genes, the full variable domain is: SAVISQKPSRDICQRGTSLTIQCQVDSQVTMMFWYRQQPGQSLTLIATANQGSEATYESGFVIDKFPISRPNLTFSTLTVSNMSPEDSSIYLCSVEEGAAWEQYFGPGTRLLVL.